This TCR beta chain was captured by sequencing in a study of blood T cell repertoires in COVID-19 (dated by TCRdb to the early 2020s). Some background on the complete study: Collaborator samples came from the United States, Italy and Spain and covered acute and convalescent phases of COVID-19. The material from the prospective study consisted of cDNA or gDNA derived from T cells, B-cell-depleted T cells, or PBMCs. Samples came from the ongoing ImmuneRACE study (first 160 participants) plus 1,254 subjects from 6 global collaborators. The repertoires were released in a freely available public database meant as a resource for research on the immune response to SARS-CoV-2. Where available, HLA class I and class II types were obtained from metadata supplied by the sample provider rather than from assay-based typing. Deeply sampled blood TCRbeta repertoires from subjects exposed to, actively infected with, or recovered from COVID-19 were included in the dataset. Nearly every sample came with metadata listing a de-identified subject ID, COVID-19 status, age in years and sex.

TCRbeta CDR3 regions were amplified from genomic DNA using the immunoSEQ Assay, a bias-controlled multiplex PCR. Regarding the original processing steps: Within the assay, amplification of reference gene primers was used to estimate how many nucleated cells each sample contained. To quantify the absolute abundance of each unique TCRbeta CDR3 rearrangement, sequence reads were collapsed and filtered. For each sample, productive Simpson clonality was calculated as the square root of Simpson's diversity index across productive rearrangements. TCRdb limited this immuneACCESS table to in-frame rearrangements with V and J called. A share of clones is missing; checked studies link under half to unresolved V genes, and the rest is unexplained. V, J and clone size derive from that table, while D and trimming were established from the DNA sequence. The table for this sample lists approximately 240,000 clones; around 90% of them were counted only once. Together, the top ten hold more than 0.65% of the sample.

The germline V gene (reference sequence) provides CDR1 SEHNR and CDR2 FQNEAQ. V sheds 5 bases and J sheds 2 bases, leaving 15 bases between their ends. Reading from cysteine to phenylalanine, the CDR3 counts 15 amino acids. Here the CDR3 DNA is all that survives: 45 bases in frame from base 1. At one collaborating source in Seattle, patients were enrolled during active infection and were followed longitudinally through the course of disease. Whole blood was collected in K2EDTA tubes by collaborating institutions according to the institutions' own protocols. For TCRbeta analysis, collaborators shipped samples as frozen whole blood, isolated PBMCs, or DNA extracted from either of those sample types. What the research found in general, with its limitations: The quantity of clinical and demographic metadata differed by source and by participant and was supplied without curation.

Note on this clone: Its antigen is unknown. It has no much larger one-base neighbor in the sample; base qualities were not kept.

This clonotype was sampled from a young man with COVID-19, enrolled during active disease. This chain joins TRBV7-9 to TRBJ1-1; D gene: possibly TRBD1, on 6 matching bases. Material for sequencing was peripheral blood. CDR3 loop: CASSGVGQSNTEAFF. The DNA sequence reads TGTGCCAGCAGCGGGGTTGGACAGAGTAACACTGAAGCTTTCTTT.